This T cell receptor beta chain was captured by sequencing in a study of human T cells and chemical hapten exposure. On the study more broadly: Each patient's scalp received weekly diphenylcyclopropenone throughout the approximately 24-week study. Regarding the study as a whole: Expanded TCRs produced significantly more large CDR3 similarity clusters than controls did.

The V gene end was trimmed by 6 bases and the J gene end by 0 bases; junction bases not matched to a gene: 4. In germline, CDR1 is ENHRY, CDR2 SYGVKD. The CDR3 runs to 15 residues. MiXCR was run by TCRdb on the RACE reads, yielding one entry per CDR3 protein. The sample carries tens of thousands of distinct CDR3 sequences, 10% recorded once. As to time point: pre-sensitization, week 0. Sample treatment: therapeutic diphenylcyclopropenone sensitization with weekly scalp DPC. Total RNA was isolated from whole blood that had not been fractionated. At patch-test visits, sampling came before the patch test. This clonotype was seen ten or more times. Its antigen is as yet unknown.

This chain connects TRBV10-3 to TRBJ2-7; 11 positions match TRBD2. This TCR was recovered from a man between 50 and 59 years old with alopecia areata. Some clones in this sample may be carry-over from other donors' samples. The sequenced sample was whole blood, obtained in connection with sensitization to the hapten diphenylcyclopropenone (DPC). The CDR3 here is CAISPGTSGSYEQYF. The CDR3 DNA reads TGTGCCATCAGCCCCGGGACTAGCGGCTCCTACGAGCAGTACTTC.